Shown below are 10 T cell receptor beta chains from a single sample sequenced in a study of blood T cell repertoires in COVID-19. Using immunoSEQ multiplex PCR, the repertoire was profiled, and TCRdb retains in-frame clones only, with some absent. The data show a few hundred thousand clones, with around 87% seen just once and over 3.5% held by the top ten. Sequences were obtained from PBMCs or T cells enriched from blood (not recorded which). These receptors all come from a young woman with acute COVID-19.

CDR3 sequence: CASSSNRGSMNEQFF. The CDR3, as DNA: TGTGCCAGCAGCTCGAATCGCGGGAGTATGAATGAGCAGTTCTTC. This rearrangement joins TRBV11-2 to TRBJ2-1, with 7 bases aligning to TRBD2. The trim removed 4 bases at V and 7 bases at J, leaving 10 bases unmatched. This CDR3 has 15 amino acids. Germline CDR1 SGHAT, CDR2 FQNNGV.

This rearrangement joins TRBV27 to TRBJ2-1, with D unclear. This CDR3 comprises 12 residues. Trimming cost V 8 bases and J 0 bases, with 5 bases left between them. Germline assignment: CDR1 MNHEY and CDR2 SMNVEV (reference sequence). The CDR3 coding sequence is TGTGCCAGCCTAGGCTCCTACAATGAGCAGTTCTTC. Translating it yields CASLGSYNEQFF.

V is TRBV5-1 and J is TRBJ2-2; D possibly corresponds to TRBD1 (6 bases). The germline V and J ends were trimmed by 4 bases and 7 bases, with 14 bases remaining between them. CDR3 length: 14 amino acids. Germline CDR1 is SGHRS and CDR2 is YFSETQ. CDR3 protein: CASSVLQGSGELFF. CDR3 nucleotide sequence: TGCGCCAGCAGCGTTTTACAGGGAAGCGGGGAGCTGTTTTTT.

The V gene is TRBV9, the J gene TRBJ2-7; D is possibly TRBD1 (6 bases). With 0 bases removed from V and 3 bases from J, the gap between germline ends came to 10 bases. This CDR3 region has 14 residues. Germline V lookup: CDR1 SGDLS, CDR2 YYNGEE. CDR3 sequence (DNA): TGTGCCAGCAGCGTAGAGGGGGTTGGCTACGAGCAGTACTTC. Its protein is CASSVEGVGYEQYF.

The chain carries TRBV6-5 and TRBJ1-6; a weak D match, TRBD1 (5 bases). This CDR3 is 12 amino acids long. Germline V lookup: CDR1 MNHEY, CDR2 SVGAGI. Trimming left V 4 bases short and J 10 bases short, with 8 bases between. The CDR3 sequence is CASSWGDSPLHF. The CDR3 DNA reads as TGTGCCAGCAGTTGGGGCGACTCACCCCTCCACTTT.

The chain employs TRBV18 and TRBJ2-7; 10 bases fit TRBD1. Looked up from germline, CDR1 is KGHSH and CDR2 is LQKENI. With V trimmed by 6 bases and J by 3 bases, 8 bases remained unmatched. The CDR3 totals 15 residues. The CDR3, as DNA: TGTGCCAGCTCCCCGGCCGGACAGGGGGGCTACGAGCAGTACTTC. Protein: CASSPAGQGGYEQYF.

This clone turned up a few times. This rearrangement joins TRBV28 to TRBJ2-7; 11 nucleotides match TRBD2. V lost 7 bases to trimming and J lost 6 bases; unmatched junction nucleotides: 8. The CDR3 runs 14 residues. Germline V gene lookup returns CDR1 MDHEN and CDR2 SYDVKM. As DNA, the CDR3 is TGTGCCAGCACCCCAGGGACTAGCGGACTCGAGCAGTACTTC. Encoded protein: CASTPGTSGLEQYF. Drawing the rest from reference TRBV28 and TRBJ2-7, the complete variable domain is DVKVTQSSRYLVKRTGEKVFLECVQDMDHENMFWYRQDPGLGLRLIYFSYDVKMKEKGDIPEGYSVSREKKERFSLILESASTNQTSMYLCASTPGTSGLEQYFGPGTRLTVT.

A remark on this clone: Other DNA sequences in this sample translate to the same CDR3. V is TRBV28 and J is TRBJ2-1; 11 nucleotides align to TRBD2. With V trimmed by 4 bases and J by 6 bases, 2 bases remained unmatched. CDR3 length equals 14 residues. Germline V gene data show CDR1 as MDHEN and CDR2 as SYDVKM. The CDR3 loop is CASSSGLAGNEQFF. The CDR3 DNA sequence: TGTGCCAGCAGTTCAGGACTAGCGGGCAATGAGCAGTTCTTC.

The chain carries TRBV18 and TRBJ1-4, with 9 positions matching TRBD1. V lost 6 bases to trimming and J lost 9 bases; unmatched junction nucleotides: 8. CDR1 KGHSH and CDR2 LQKENI come from the germline V gene. This CDR3 contains 14 residues. The CDR3 region has the DNA TGTGCCAGCTCGCCGGGGGGACAGGGCCAAAAACTGTTTTTT. Amino acids: CASSPGGQGQKLFF.

The rearrangement joins TRBV5-4 to TRBJ2-7; possibly TRBD2 for D (5 bases). The V end was cut by 5 bases, the J end by 3 bases, with 12 bases between. This CDR3 has 13 amino acids. CDR1 is SGHNT, CDR2 YYREEE, per germline (reference sequence). DNA of the CDR3: TGTGCCAGCAGTATAGAGCGGAACTACGAGCAGTACTTC. This gives the protein CASSIERNYEQYF. The full variable domain, completed using reference TRBV5-4 and TRBJ2-7, is ETGVTQSPTHLIKTRGQQVTLRCSSQSGHNTVSWYQQALGQGPQFIFQYYREEENGRGNFPPRFSGLQFPNYSSELNVNALELDDSALYLCASSIERNYEQYFGPGTRLTVT.